This T cell receptor beta chain comes out of a study of Graves' ophthalmopathy and Graves' hyperthyroidism. From RNA, the CDR3 regions of TCR beta chains were amplified and sequenced. First-round RT-PCR used HTBI primers; second-round multiplex PCR followed. MiXCR was run by TCRdb on the multiplex PCR reads, yielding one entry per CDR3 protein. The sample has around 400,000 distinct CDR3 sequences, approximately 20% seen once. This clonotype was recorded at least ten times. This CDR3 spans 15 amino acids. The V and J ends lost 4 bases and 4 bases respectively, with 16 bases between them. CDR1 is MDHEN and CDR2 is SYDVKM in the germline V gene.

The sequenced material came from peripheral blood. This chain links TRBV28 with TRBJ1-1; tentatively, D is TRBD1 (6 bases). The origin of this receptor is a woman aged 18-29 years with Graves' ophthalmopathy. The CDR3 here is CASSWGLRGSTEAFF. CDR3 in DNA: TGTGCCAGCAGTTGGGGGCTCAGGGGTTCCACTGAAGCTTTCTTT.